The rows below give T cell receptor beta chains drawn from one sample of a study of shared clonotypes between healthy human individuals. Repertoires were generated with immunoSEQ multiplex PCR, while TCRdb's copy carries only in-frame clones and drops some. The sample holds roughly 480,000 clones, less than 80% seen once. The material sequenced was PBMCs. Receptor source: a woman aged 40 to 50 in good health. Some clones in this sample may be carry-over from other donors' samples. Both conserved end residues are part of each CDR3. Each record gives: CDR3 protein, CDR3 DNA, D gene, V gene, J gene, clone size, CDR3 length. The D gene is left open where the match is weak. Where a row states a size, it is once, few, many or the class of an expanded clone; other rows omit it.

CDR3 protein: CASSREGQGGGYTF; CDR3 DNA: TGTGCCAGCTCTCGCGAGGGGCAGGGTGGTGGCTACACCTTC; D gene: NA; V gene: TRBV2; J gene: TRBJ1-2; clone size: NA; CDR3 length: 14
CDR3 protein: CASSSPGQGTDTQYF; CDR3 DNA: TGTGCCAGCAGCTCCCCGGGACAGGGGACAGATACGCAGTATTTT; D gene: TRBD1; V gene: TRBV5-4; J gene: TRBJ2-3; clone size: NA; CDR3 length: 15
CDR3 protein: CASSSGTTETQYF; CDR3 DNA: TGTGCCAGCAGCTCCGGGACTACTGAGACCCAGTACTTC; D gene: TRBD2; V gene: TRBV5-6; J gene: TRBJ2-5; clone size: NA; CDR3 length: 13
CDR3 protein: CASSQDTGELFF; CDR3 DNA: TGTGCCAGCTCACAAGACACCGGGGAGCTGTTTTTT; D gene: NA; V gene: TRBV18; J gene: TRBJ2-2; clone size: NA; CDR3 length: 12
CDR3 protein: CASSPGSGMLKTQYF; CDR3 DNA: TGTGCCAGCTCCCCGGGGAGCGGGATGTTAAAGACCCAGTACTTC; D gene: TRBD2; V gene: TRBV18; J gene: TRBJ2-5; clone size: once; CDR3 length: 15
CDR3 protein: CASSSSSYNEQFF; CDR3 DNA: TGTGCCAGCAGTTCAAGCTCCTACAATGAGCAGTTCTTC; D gene: NA; V gene: TRBV6-1; J gene: TRBJ2-1; clone size: NA; CDR3 length: 13
CDR3 protein: CASSSDRGRDEKLFF; CDR3 DNA: TGCGCCAGCAGCAGTGACAGGGGGCGGGATGAAAAACTGTTTTTT; D gene: TRBD1; V gene: TRBV5-1; J gene: TRBJ1-4; clone size: many; CDR3 length: 15
CDR3 protein: CASTLGGEGQPQHF; CDR3 DNA: TGTGCCAGCACCCTTGGAGGGGAGGGACAGCCCCAGCATTTT; D gene: NA; V gene: TRBV28; J gene: TRBJ1-5; clone size: NA; CDR3 length: 14
CDR3 protein: CASSVGQGAPYGYTF; CDR3 DNA: TGTGCCAGCAGCGTGGGACAGGGGGCACCCTATGGCTACACCTTC; D gene: TRBD1; V gene: TRBV9; J gene: TRBJ1-2; clone size: NA; CDR3 length: 15
CDR3 protein: CASSLSEVYEQYF; CDR3 DNA: TGCGCCAGCAGCTTATCGGAAGTTTACGAGCAGTACTTC; D gene: NA; V gene: TRBV5-1; J gene: TRBJ2-7; clone size: NA; CDR3 length: 13
CDR3 protein: CASRLGLAQDNEQFF; CDR3 DNA: TGTGCCAGCAGGCTCGGACTAGCGCAGGACAATGAGCAGTTCTTC; D gene: TRBD2; V gene: TRBV2; J gene: TRBJ2-1; clone size: NA; CDR3 length: 15
CDR3 protein: CASGWGGLYEQYF; CDR3 DNA: TGTGCCAGTGGTTGGGGGGGTTTGTACGAGCAGTACTTC; D gene: TRBD2; V gene: TRBV28; J gene: TRBJ2-7; clone size: NA; CDR3 length: 13
CDR3 protein: CASSQVGPPFTDTQYF; CDR3 DNA: TGCGCCAGCAGCCAAGTGGGCCCCCCCTTTACGGATACGCAGTATTTT; D gene: NA; V gene: TRBV4-1; J gene: TRBJ2-3; clone size: NA; CDR3 length: 16
CDR3 protein: CASSVRDITSTDTQYF; CDR3 DNA: TGTGCCAGCAGTGTGCGGGACATCACTAGCACAGATACGCAGTATTTT; D gene: NA; V gene: TRBV2; J gene: TRBJ2-3; clone size: NA; CDR3 length: 16
CDR3 protein: CASGLPGLRTDTQYF; CDR3 DNA: TGTGCCAGCGGGCTGCCCGGACTACGCACAGATACGCAGTATTTT; D gene: NA; V gene: TRBV6-6; J gene: TRBJ2-3; clone size: NA; CDR3 length: 15
CDR3 protein: CASSLLHLINTDTQYF; CDR3 DNA: TGTGCCAGCAGCTTATTACACCTTATCAACACAGATACGCAGTATTTT; D gene: NA; V gene: TRBV11-2; J gene: TRBJ2-3; clone size: once; CDR3 length: 16
CDR3 protein: CASSLVANPYNEQFF; CDR3 DNA: TGCGCCAGCAGCTTGGTGGCTAACCCCTACAATGAGCAGTTCTTC; D gene: NA; V gene: TRBV5-1; J gene: TRBJ2-1; clone size: NA; CDR3 length: 15
CDR3 protein: CASSLALGGGAYEQYF; CDR3 DNA: TGTGCCAGCAGCTTAGCGCTGGGCGGTGGGGCCTACGAGCAGTACTTC; D gene: NA; V gene: TRBV7-2; J gene: TRBJ2-7; clone size: NA; CDR3 length: 16
CDR3 protein: CASSPGPGQETQYF; CDR3 DNA: TGTGCCAGCTCACCAGGTCCGGGTCAAGAGACCCAGTACTTC; D gene: NA; V gene: TRBV18; J gene: TRBJ2-5; clone size: NA; CDR3 length: 14
CDR3 protein: CASSQDSTGGPFYEQFF; CDR3 DNA: TGTGCCAGCAGCCAAGATAGCACGGGAGGGCCCTTCTATGAGCAGTTCTTC; D gene: TRBD2; V gene: TRBV4-2; J gene: TRBJ2-1; clone size: NA; CDR3 length: 17
CDR3 protein: CASSAGTSGNEQYF; CDR3 DNA: TGCGCCAGCAGCGCCGGGACTAGCGGGAACGAGCAGTACTTC; D gene: TRBD2; V gene: TRBV5-1; J gene: TRBJ2-7; clone size: NA; CDR3 length: 14
CDR3 protein: CASSLVSGSYEQYF; CDR3 DNA: TGTGCCAGCAGCTTGGTCAGCGGGAGCTACGAGCAGTACTTC; D gene: TRBD2; V gene: TRBV5-5; J gene: TRBJ2-7; clone size: NA; CDR3 length: 14
CDR3 protein: CASSRSLREGQETQYF; CDR3 DNA: TGTGCCAGCTCACGATCATTGCGGGAGGGCCAGGAGACCCAGTACTTC; D gene: TRBD2; V gene: TRBV18; J gene: TRBJ2-5; clone size: NA; CDR3 length: 16
CDR3 protein: CASSLRTGSSYNEQFF; CDR3 DNA: TGTGCCAGCTCACTACGGACAGGTAGCTCCTACAATGAGCAGTTCTTC; D gene: TRBD1; V gene: TRBV18; J gene: TRBJ2-1; clone size: NA; CDR3 length: 16